The 14 T cell receptor beta chains in this list originate from one sample, sequenced in a study of shared clonotypes between healthy human individuals. The repertoire was sequenced with immunoSEQ multiplex PCR; TCRdb's copy has only in-frame clones and lacks some. The sample holds 330,000 or so clones, over 65% seen once. Sequencing was performed on memory CD4+ T cells sorted from blood. The subset denotes: CD45RA-negative fraction. The receptors were gathered from a man aged 25-45 years in good health.

This chain joins TRBV19 and TRBJ1-5; D unclear. CDR3 length: 12 amino acids. V dropped 3 bases and J dropped 5 bases, with 5 bases sitting between them. CDR1 is LNHDA and CDR2 is SQIVND in the germline V gene (reference sequence). This chain's CDR3 is CASSILDQPQHF. The CDR3 DNA reads TGTGCCAGTAGTATTTTAGATCAGCCCCAGCATTTT.

The chain uses TRBV15 and TRBJ2-3; D is perhaps TRBD1 (5 bases). The CDR3 has 16 residues. The germline CDR1 and CDR2 sequences are LNHNV and YYDKDF (reference sequence). Trimming cost V 5 bases and J 4 bases, with 19 bases left between them. The CDR3 loop reads CATSAYSQKGSDTQYF. The CDR3 DNA reads as TGTGCCACCAGCGCCTACTCGCAGAAGGGGTCAGATACGCAGTATTTT. Full variable domain (rest looked up from reference TRBV15 and TRBJ2-3): DAMVIQNPRYQVTQFGKPVTLSCSQTLNHNVMYWYQQKSSQAPKLLFHYYDKDFNNEADTPDNFQSRRPNTSFCFLDIRSPGLGDTAMYLCATSAYSQKGSDTQYFGPGTRLTVL.

The rearrangement links TRBV5-1 to TRBJ2-3, with 11 bases identical to TRBD2. With 4 bases clipped from V and 1 base from J, the junction kept 5 bases outside the gene matches. The V gene's germline CDR1 is SGHRS and CDR2 YFSETQ. This CDR3 comprises 16 residues. The CDR3: CASSRILAGGTDTQYF. The CDR3 DNA sequence: TGCGCCAGCAGCCGGATACTAGCGGGAGGCACAGATACGCAGTATTTT.

The chain is built from TRBV5-1 and TRBJ2-5, with 14 bases lining up with TRBD2. The CDR3 covers 18 residues. From germline, CDR1 is SGHRS and CDR2 YFSETQ. V lost 2 bases to trimming and J lost 5 bases; unmatched junction nucleotides: 11. Here the CDR3 DNA reads TGCGCCAGCAGCTTCGGGACTAGCGGGAGAATGGACGGGGAGACCCAGTACTTC. This sequence encodes CASSFGTSGRMDGETQYF.

The V gene is TRBV29-1, the J gene TRBJ2-7, with 7 bases matching TRBD1. The V and J ends lost 1 base and 4 bases, in that order; junction bases with no gene match: 4. CDR1 and CDR2 (germline): SQVTM, ANQGSEA. CDR3 length: 13 amino acids. DNA of the CDR3: TGCAGCGTTGAAGGTGACAGGGATTACGAGCAGTACTTC. Its protein product is CSVEGDRDYEQYF.

This clone was seen a single time. The chain combines TRBV6-1 with TRBJ2-7; a possible D gene is TRBD2 (5 bases). The germline gives CDR1 MNHNS, CDR2 SASEGT. V was cut by 3 bases and J by 6 bases, with 6 bases left in between. The CDR3 spans 11 residues. This chain's CDR3 is CASSDRGEQYF. In DNA form, the CDR3 reads TGTGCCAGCAGTGACCGGGGCGAGCAGTACTTC.

This clone was picked up many times. This sequence joins TRBV4-1 and TRBJ2-7; D is perhaps TRBD1 (6 bases). Between the trimmed V and J ends, which lost 8 bases and 2 bases, there was a span of 28 bases. The CDR3 has 18 residues. Germline CDR1 and CDR2: MGHRA and YSYEKL. CDR3 sequence reads: CASSLGPRTAYTPYEQYF. The CDR3 DNA follows: TGCGCCAGCTCGCTTGGCCCTCGGACAGCATATACCCCCTACGAGCAGTACTTC.

This chain connects TRBV19 to TRBJ1-5, with 7 bases fitting TRBD1. Germline-derived CDR1 and CDR2 are LNHDA and SQIVND (reference sequence). V was pared by 4 bases and J by 11 bases, with 8 bases of the junction left unmatched. The CDR3 length is 13 residues. This CDR3 reads CASSTSTGLAQHF. For the CDR3, the DNA is TGTGCCAGTAGTACCTCGACAGGGTTGGCCCAGCATTTT.

The genes are TRBV5-1 and TRBJ2-5; TRBD1 agrees at 10 bases. V was pared by 0 bases and J by 1 base, with 3 bases of the junction left unmatched. The CDR3 contains 16 residues. Per germline, CDR1 SGHRS and CDR2 YFSETQ. CDR3 nucleotide sequence: TGCGCCAGCAGCTTGGGGGACAGGGGAGCCCAAGAGACCCAGTACTTC. This codes for CASSLGDRGAQETQYF.

J is TRBJ2-2 and V is TRBV6-1; 7 bases map to TRBD2. From germline, CDR1 is MNHNS and CDR2 SASEGT. The CDR3 loop spans 14 amino acids. J was trimmed by 5 bases and V by 7 bases; bases with no gene match: 7. The CDR3 loop is CASIFWRGTGELFF. The DNA of the CDR3 is TGTGCCAGCATTTTTTGGCGGGGGACCGGGGAGCTGTTTTTT.

The rearrangement links TRBV2 to TRBJ2-3; maybe TRBD2 (7 bases). Deletions cut 4 bases from V and 0 bases from J, with 11 bases between. The CDR3 spans 15 residues. In germline, CDR1 is SNHLY, CDR2 FYNNEI. The CDR3, as DNA: TGTGCCAGCAGTGGTGGGGGGGCGAGCACAGATACGCAGTATTTT. Protein: CASSGGGASTDTQYF.

The J gene is TRBJ2-7, the V gene TRBV25-1, with TRBD1 matching over 12 bases. Germline V gene lookup returns CDR1 MGHDK and CDR2 SYGVNS. This CDR3 contains 13 residues. V trimming: 6 bases; J trimming: 6 bases; junction bases outside the gene matches: 3. Here the CDR3 DNA reads TGTGCCAGCAGCGGGACAGGGGGCCTCGAGCAGTACTTC. It specifies CASSGTGGLEQYF.

CDR3 sequence (DNA): TGTGCCATCAGTTCCGGGACTAGCGGTGATGTGAGCACAGATACGCAGTATTTT. Translated, it gives CAISSGTSGDVSTDTQYF. The gene calls are TRBV10-3 and TRBJ2-3; 11 nucleotides align to TRBD2. After removal of 5 bases from V and 0 bases from J, the junction contained 10 bases not matched to a gene. The CDR3 sequence is 18 residues long. Germline CDR1 and CDR2: ENHRY and SYGVKD.

This chain joins TRBV30 and TRBJ1-1; D unresolved. Germline CDR1 GTSNPN, CDR2 SVGIG (reference sequence). V lost 5 bases and J 4 bases, leaving 8 bases between the germline ends. CDR3 size: 11 residues. The CDR3 bases are TGTGCCTGGGGCCCCGGCACTGAAGCTTTCTTT. Translation gives CAWGPGTEAFF.